Below, 32 T cell receptor beta chains from the same sample are listed, as sequenced in a study of cytomegalovirus exposure and HLA in healthy donors. 60 Vbeta and 13 Jbeta primers were used in PCR. The table came from immunoSEQ multiplex PCR; TCRdb's copy has only in-frame clones and leaves some out. The sample yields tens of thousands of clones, almost 85% seen once. Sequenced input: PBMCs. Source of these receptors: a young man in good health and CMV-seronegative.

V is TRBV19 and J is TRBJ1-2, with 7 bases lining up with TRBD1. Per germline, CDR1 LNHDA and CDR2 SQIVND (reference sequence). The CDR3 is 15 amino acids. The ends lost 7 bases at V and 6 bases at J; junction bases unmatched: 14. The CDR3 loop is CASTNPLQGPDGYTF. CDR3 bases: TGTGCCAGTACCAACCCCCTACAGGGGCCAGATGGCTACACCTTC. Using reference TRBV19 and TRBJ1-2 for the parts outside the CDR3, the full variable domain is DGGITQSPKYLFRKEGQNVTLSCEQNLNHDAMYWYRQDPGQGLRLIYYSQIVNDFQKGDIAEGYSVSREKKESFPLTVTSAQKNPTAFYLCASTNPLQGPDGYTFGSGTRLTVV.

This chain connects TRBV6-4 to TRBJ2-2, with 9 nucleotides matching TRBD2. CDR1 is MRHNA, CDR2 SNTAGT, per germline. Trimming cost V 4 bases and J 4 bases; bases outside gene matches: 7. The CDR3 has 16 residues. CDR3 nucleotides: TGTGCCAGCAGTGCCGATAGCGGGAGTGGCACCGGGGAGCTGTTTTTT. Translating gives CASSADSGSGTGELFF.

The chain employs TRBV28 and TRBJ2-5, with 12 bases fitting TRBD1. The germline gives CDR1 MDHEN, CDR2 SYDVKM. The CDR3 has 16 amino acids. The junction had 7 bases not matched to a gene; V was cut back by 3 bases and J by 5 bases. The CDR3 reads CASSLIRDRGRETQYF. The CDR3 DNA follows: TGTGCCAGCAGTTTGATCCGGGACAGGGGGCGGGAGACCCAGTACTTC.

The V gene is TRBV30, the J gene TRBJ1-2; the D is unclear. CDR1 GTSNPN and CDR2 SVGIG come from the germline V gene (reference sequence). The CDR3 is 14 amino acids. Between the trimmed V and J ends, which lost 0 bases and 7 bases, there was a span of 15 bases. CDR3 protein: CAWSVLSRVGGYTF. For the CDR3, the DNA is TGTGCCTGGAGTGTATTGAGTCGGGTGGGTGGCTACACCTTC. Full variable domain (missing parts from reference TRBV30 and TRBJ1-2): SQTIHQWPATLVQPVGSPLSLECTVEGTSNPNLYWYRQAAGRGLQLLFYSVGIGQISSEVPQNLSASRPQDRQFILSSKKLLLSDSGFYLCAWSVLSRVGGYTFGSGTRLTVV.

V and J are TRBV7-9 and TRBJ2-7; 7 bases map to TRBD1. Trimming at V came to 2 bases and at J to 5 bases, leaving 0 bases not matched to a gene. CDR1 is SEHNR, CDR2 FQNEAQ, per germline (reference sequence). The CDR3 has 12 residues. The CDR3 region is CASSLTGDEQYF. The DNA of the CDR3 is TGTGCCAGCAGCTTAACAGGGGACGAGCAGTACTTC.

This chain connects TRBV6-1 to TRBJ1-6; D may be TRBD1 (6 bases). V lost 7 bases, J lost 8 bases, and 15 bases lay in between. Germline CDR1 and CDR2: MNHNS and SASEGT. CDR3 length: 14 amino acids. CDR3 nucleotide sequence: TGTGCCAGCACCCCACAGGGTGGTGATTCACCCCTCCACTTT. It encodes CASTPQGGDSPLHF.

The chain couples TRBV4-3 to TRBJ2-5; 9 bases are a match to TRBD1. The germline V gene encodes CDR1 LGHNA and CDR2 YSLEER. After removal of 1 base from V and 1 base from J, the junction contained 7 bases not matched to a gene. The CDR3 is 17 residues long. For the CDR3, the DNA is TGCGCCAGCAGCCAAGCCGCCGGGACAGGGTCCCAAGAGACCCAGTACTTC. As protein: CASSQAAGTGSQETQYF.

V is TRBV28 and J is TRBJ2-6; the D gene is possibly TRBD2 (5 bases). The V end was cut by 7 bases, the J end by 13 bases, with 17 bases between. Germline values: CDR1 MDHEN, CDR2 SYDVKM. This CDR3 region has 13 residues. The DNA for the CDR3 is TGTGCCAGCACCACGGGATTTCCGGGGGTCCTGACTTTC. Protein sequence: CASTTGFPGVLTF. Full variable domain (missing parts from reference TRBV28 and TRBJ2-6): DVKVTQSSRYLVKRTGEKVFLECVQDMDHENMFWYRQDPGLGLRLIYFSYDVKMKEKGDIPEGYSVSREKKERFSLILESASTNQTSMYLCASTTGFPGVLTFGAGSRLTVL.

The genes are TRBV18 and TRBJ2-7, with D perhaps matching TRBD1 (5 bases). The CDR3 has 15 residues. V was pared by 3 bases and J by 5 bases, with 17 bases between. Germline V lookup: CDR1 KGHSH, CDR2 LQKENI. This chain's CDR3 is CASSPGQGFMNEQYF. CDR3 DNA: TGTGCCAGCTCACCTGGGCAGGGTTTTATGAACGAGCAGTACTTC.

The rearrangement joins TRBV7-2 to TRBJ1-2, with D perhaps matching TRBD1 (6 bases). This CDR3 comprises 15 residues. Trimming took 5 bases from V and 4 from J, leaving 17 bases between them. Germline loops: CDR1 SGHTA, CDR2 FQGNSA. The CDR3 sequence is CASSTHRAPLYGYTF. CDR3 DNA: TGTGCCAGCAGCACACACAGGGCCCCCCTCTATGGCTACACCTTC. The entire variable domain, with the rest obtained from reference TRBV7-2 and TRBJ1-2, is as follows: GAGVSQSPSNKVTEKGKDVELRCDPISGHTALYWYRQSLGQGLEFLIYFQGNSAPDKSGLPSDRFSAERTGGSVSTLTIQRTQQEDSAVYLCASSTHRAPLYGYTFGSGTRLTVV.

V is TRBV7-9 and J is TRBJ2-7; 7 nucleotides match TRBD2. Germline V gene sequence: CDR1 SEHNR, CDR2 FQNEAQ (reference sequence). The CDR3 contains 15 residues. Losses at the gene ends were 8 bases for V and 5 bases for J; bases not matched to a gene: 15. The CDR3 DNA sequence: TGTGCCAGCGGACCCGTTCGGGGGGTAGGAAACGAGCAGTACTTC. Protein sequence: CASGPVRGVGNEQYF.

This clone was detected only a few times. The chain employs TRBV28 and TRBJ2-7; the D gene is possibly TRBD1 (7 bases). This CDR3 has 13 residues. Deletions cut 4 bases from V and 9 bases from J, with 16 bases between. The germline CDR1 and CDR2 sequences are MDHEN and SYDVKM. CDR3 sequence: CASSSFRRGVQYF. The CDR3, as DNA: TGTGCCAGCAGTTCCTTCCGCAGGGGGGTGCAGTACTTC.

The V gene is TRBV5-1, the J gene TRBJ2-7; 9 nucleotides align to TRBD2. CDR3 length: 14 amino acids. Germline V gives CDR1 SGHRS, CDR2 YFSETQ. Trimming at V came to 0 bases and at J to 6 bases, leaving 4 bases not matched to a gene. The CDR3 loop reads CASSLGREGLEQYF. The CDR3, as DNA: TGCGCCAGCAGCTTGGGGCGGGAGGGCCTCGAGCAGTACTTC.

In regard to this clone: Other nucleotide sequences from this sample produce the same CDR3. The rearrangement joins TRBV29-1 to TRBJ2-5, with 7 nucleotides matching TRBD1. Germline V gives CDR1 SQVTM, CDR2 ANQGSEA. This CDR3 comprises 12 residues. V gave up 6 bases and J gave up 3 bases; unmatched junction bases: 4. CDR3 protein: CSVATGEETQYF. In DNA, the CDR3 is TGCAGCGTGGCTACAGGGGAAGAGACCCAGTACTTC.

The rearrangement joins TRBV5-4 to TRBJ2-7, with TRBD1 matching over 11 bases. From germline, CDR1 is SGHNT and CDR2 YYREEE (reference sequence). V lost 0 bases and J lost 3; bases outside the gene matches: 2. The CDR3 sequence is 15 residues long. The CDR3 nucleotides are TGTGCCAGCAGCTTGGGCGGGACAGGGGGCTACGAGCAGTACTTC. Protein product: CASSLGGTGGYEQYF.

This clone was seen once. The chain couples TRBV5-1 to TRBJ2-7, with 10 nucleotides matching TRBD2. The CDR3 extends over 15 amino acids. Germline V gene data show CDR1 as SGHRS and CDR2 as YFSETQ. The ends lost 2 bases at V and 1 base at J; junction bases unmatched: 3. The CDR3 protein is CASSFTSGASYEQYF. CDR3 coding DNA: TGCGCCAGCAGCTTTACTAGCGGGGCTTCCTACGAGCAGTACTTC.

The gene calls are TRBV20-1 and TRBJ1-1; unclear D gene. The CDR3 loop spans 11 amino acids. Trimming left V 3 bases short and J 10 bases short, with 12 bases between. From germline, CDR1 is DFQATT and CDR2 SNEGSKA (reference sequence). The CDR3 is CSAREMRGAFF. CDR3 in DNA: TGCAGTGCTAGGGAGATGCGGGGAGCTTTCTTT.

J is TRBJ2-5 and V is TRBV4-1; TRBD1 aligns across 8 bases. CDR3 length: 20 amino acids. Germline assignment: CDR1 MGHRA and CDR2 YSYEKL. The trim removed 0 bases at V and 2 bases at J, leaving 17 bases unmatched. CDR3 amino acids: CASSQERTGSTYADQETQYF. CDR3 sequence (DNA): TGCGCCAGCAGCCAAGAAAGGACAGGGTCAACCTACGCGGATCAAGAGACCCAGTACTTC.

The chain links TRBV5-1 to TRBJ2-7; 14 bases agree with TRBD2. The length of the CDR3 is 15 residues. Germline V gives CDR1 SGHRS, CDR2 YFSETQ. V was pared by 3 bases and J by 2 bases, with 1 base of the junction left unmatched. The chain's CDR3 is CASSWTSGGTYEQYF. Written as DNA, the CDR3 is TGCGCCAGCAGCTGGACTAGCGGGGGGACCTACGAGCAGTACTTC.

Notes on this clone: A junction boundary mismatches the germline segment, possibly from a read error. The V call is TRBV27, the J call TRBJ1-6; D not resolved. This CDR3 has 15 amino acids. Germline loops: CDR1 MNHEY, CDR2 SMNVEV (reference sequence). CDR3 DNA: TGTGCCAGCAGTTTTGAATACTCCTATAATTCCCCCCTCCACTTT. Its protein product is CASSFEYSYNSPLHF.

The gene calls are TRBV20-1 and TRBJ2-1; 8 bases line up with TRBD1. CDR3 length: 10 residues. CDR1 is DFQATT, CDR2 SNEGSKA, per germline (reference sequence). Trimming took 5 bases from V and 10 from J; bases not matched to a gene: 1. The CDR3 nucleotides read TGCAGTGCTGGGACAGGAGAGCAGTTCTTC. It specifies CSAGTGEQFF.

J is TRBJ2-7 and V is TRBV5-1; 9 bases fit TRBD2. Germline V gives CDR1 SGHRS, CDR2 YFSETQ. The CDR3 sequence is 15 residues long. The trim removed 4 bases at V and 0 bases at J, leaving 5 bases unmatched. CDR3 coding DNA: TGCGCCAGCAGCAGGGCTAGCGGGGACTCCTACGAGCAGTACTTC. It translates to CASSRASGDSYEQYF. Complete variable domain (other parts from reference TRBV5-1 and TRBJ2-7): KAGVTQTPRYLIKTRGQQVTLSCSPISGHRSVSWYQQTPGQGLQFLFEYFSETQRNKGNFPGRFSGRQFSNSRSEMNVSTLELGDSALYLCASSRASGDSYEQYFGPGTRLTVT.

This chain uses TRBV7-8 with TRBJ1-3; D is possibly TRBD1 (6 bases). With 5 bases removed from V and 0 bases from J, the gap between germline ends came to 14 bases. This CDR3 is built from 16 residues. From germline, CDR1 is SGHVS and CDR2 FQNEAQ. CDR3 nucleotides: TGTGCCAGCAGCCCCTCGGGGGGCTCCTCTGGAAACACCATATATTTT. This translates into CASSPSGGSSGNTIYF.

The genes are TRBV19 and TRBJ2-5; 7 nucleotides align to TRBD1. V lost 9 bases to trimming and J lost 1 base; unmatched junction nucleotides: 8. CDR1 and CDR2 (germline): LNHDA, SQIVND (reference sequence). This CDR3 comprises 14 residues. CDR3 protein: CASRDSWGQETQYF. The CDR3, as DNA: TGTGCCAGCCGGGACAGCTGGGGCCAAGAGACCCAGTACTTC.

The chain uses TRBV7-9 and TRBJ1-6; TRBD1 is a possible D gene (6 bases). V was shortened by 3 bases and J by 4 bases, with 13 bases between the two germline ends. The CDR3 covers 16 residues. Per germline, CDR1 SEHNR and CDR2 FQNEAQ (reference sequence). CDR3 region: CASSLLTGNYNSPLHF. The CDR3 DNA is TGTGCCAGCAGCTTGCTGACAGGAAATTATAATTCACCCCTCCACTTT.

The chain is built from TRBV28 and TRBJ1-5, with 10 bases lining up with TRBD1. The CDR3 loop spans 15 amino acids. The V gene's germline CDR1 is MDHEN and CDR2 SYDVKM. V lost 6 bases, J lost 6 bases, and 8 bases stayed unmatched. The DNA of the CDR3 is TGTGCCAGCAGGCCGACAGGGGGCGGGGGTCAGCCCCAGCATTTT. Amino acid sequence: CASRPTGGGGQPQHF.

This clone was picked up one time. The CDR3 is CASSQEGGGRIGDEQFF. The CDR3 DNA is TGTGCCAGCAGCCAAGAGGGCGGCGGGAGGATTGGGGATGAGCAGTTCTTC. The chain uses TRBV4-2 and TRBJ2-1; 8 nucleotides align to TRBD2. Germline CDR1 and CDR2: LGHNA and YNFKEQ. The CDR3 length is 17 residues. V was pared by 0 bases and J by 8 bases, with 12 bases of the junction left unmatched.

In this sample, this clone turned up a few times. The rearrangement joins TRBV18 to TRBJ2-5; D call uncertain. V was pared by 1 base and J by 4 bases, with 7 bases between. The CDR3 is 13 residues long. In germline, CDR1 is KGHSH, CDR2 LQKENI. CDR3 amino acids: CASSPQMRETQYF. The DNA for the CDR3 is TGTGCCAGCTCACCACAAATGCGAGAGACCCAGTACTTC.

A word on this clone: The junction departs from the called germline gene at one end, perhaps through a read error. This sequence joins TRBV10-3 and TRBJ2-3; 8 bases match TRBD1. This CDR3 spans 12 amino acids. Looked up from germline, CDR1 is ENHRY and CDR2 is SYGVKD. CDR3 region: CAIGQGTNTQYF. In nucleotides, the CDR3 is TGTGCCATCGGACAGGGCACAAATACGCAGTATTTT.

V is TRBV27 and J is TRBJ2-5; D remains ambiguous. The CDR3 has 11 amino acids. Trimming took 4 bases from V and 5 from J, leaving 5 bases between them. Germline-derived CDR1 and CDR2 are MNHEY and SMNVEV (reference sequence). The CDR3 loop is CASSSLETQYF. The CDR3 DNA sequence: TGTGCCAGCAGTTCCCTCGAGACCCAGTACTTC.

The chain is built from TRBV4-3 and TRBJ2-7; 12 nucleotides match TRBD1. Unmatched junction bases numbered 7, after V lost 5 bases and J lost 5 bases. Germline V CDR1 and CDR2: LGHNA, YSLEER. The CDR3 loop spans 15 amino acids. CDR3 DNA sequence: TGCGCCAGCAGCTCCCGGGACAGGGGGCTTGACGAGCAGTACTTC. Its translation is CASSSRDRGLDEQYF.

The chain couples TRBV2 to TRBJ2-7; 7 positions match TRBD2. Germline V CDR1 and CDR2: SNHLY, FYNNEI. V was pared by 4 bases and J by 3 bases, with 21 bases of the junction left unmatched. The CDR3 is made up of 19 amino acids. Here the CDR3 reads CASSAHGASGPVRNYEQYF. The CDR3 DNA reads as TGTGCCAGCAGTGCCCATGGTGCTAGCGGACCCGTTCGTAACTACGAGCAGTACTTC.